This T cell receptor (beta chain) appears in the sequencing data of a study of blood T cell repertoires in COVID-19. Study-wide background: Nucleic acid was either cDNA or gDNA, and it came from T cells, B-cell-depleted T cells, or PBMCs.

Repertoires were generated with immunoSEQ multiplex PCR, while TCRdb's copy carries only in-frame clones and drops some. The table shows about 160,000 clones, with approximately 92% occurring only once. This CDR3 region has 14 residues. Germline CDR1 reads SGHRS; CDR2 reads YFSETQ. Trimming shortened V by 0 bases and J by 4 bases, and 10 bases separated the two germline ends. This TCR came from a woman aged 50 to 60 with acute or convalescent COVID-19. The chain recombines TRBV5-1 with TRBJ1-2; D remains unclear. The specimen sequenced was peripheral blood. DNA for the CDR3: TGCGCCAGCAGCTTGGAGACAAGATCCTATGGCTACACCTTC. This sequence encodes CASSLETRSYGYTF.